A single TCR beta chain is shown here with its context. What this receptor recognizes is not known. Base qualities are not at hand, and no much larger clone is one base apart. This specimen comes from a study of Ad26.COV2.S vaccination and SARS-CoV-2 variants (dated by TCRdb to 2020 to 2022). At the level of the whole study: Vaccine-arm donors came from COV1001, a multicentre, randomized, double-blind, placebo-controlled phase I-IIa trial of Ad26.COV2.S in healthy adults. Trial participants were randomized into five groups of five, in which low-dose or high-dose Ad26.COV2.S was given once or twice, or placebo was given on both occasions. The TCR-sequenced set comprised approximately 32 samples: approximately 19 Ad26.COV2.S vaccine recipients, 5 placebo recipients and 8 SARS-CoV-2 convalescent individuals. Ad26.COV2.S was administered intramuscularly at 5 x 10^10 or 1 x 10^11 viral particles, either as a single shot or as two shots given 56 days apart. TCRbeta repertoire sequencing served as the tool for gauging how specific and how broad the SARS-CoV-2-reactive T cell receptors were following Ad26.COV2.S vaccination. Investigators remained blinded to trial group allocation during experiments and outcome assessment. The study at large found these results: The authors noted that the TCR breadth and depth analyses may have underestimated total T cell responses. Non-spike TCR breadth was comparable between vaccine and placebo recipients, consistent with the vaccine containing only spike. The study was not powered to compare responses between vaccine doses or regimens. Spike-specific TCR breadth was higher in Ad26.COV2.S recipients than in placebo recipients (P = 0.0014). Substantial breadth of spike-specific CD8+ and CD4+ T cell responses was reported after vaccination.

The treatment or condition label for this specimen denotes: 15 to 20 received Ad26.COV2.S at low or high dose, single or two shots; 5 received placebo; per-sample allocation not given. Repertoires of vaccine and placebo recipients were sequenced from samples collected on day 63 after the first injection. Cohort 1b enrolled fewer than 30 adults aged 18-55 years at a single site in Boston, USA, between 29 July and 7 August 2020. Ad26.COV2.S was a replication-incompetent adenovirus type 26 vector that expressed a prefusion-stabilized SARS-CoV-2 spike protein derived from the original Wuhan strain. The immunoSEQ Assay was used to sequence TCRbeta CDR3 regions. After extraction, genomic DNA underwent amplification by bias-controlled multiplex PCR, followed by high-throughput sequencing. The authors' analysis ran thus. Collapsing and filtering of sequences were performed to quantify the absolute abundance of each unique TCRbeta CDR3 region. Usable DNA was measured by amplifying reference genes present in all nucleated cells, and TCRbeta template counts were normalized to that usable DNA to estimate T cell fraction. Repertoire TCRs were annotated as SARS-CoV-2-specific by exact matching of V gene, CDR3 amino acid sequence and J gene to a known reactive TCR set. The reference SARS-CoV-2 TCR set came from MIRA and was filtered for enrichment in COVID-19-positive ImmuneCODE repertoires, removing public or cross-reactive TCRs. Based on the MIRA antigens, annotated TCRs were further analysed at the level of specific ORF or position within ORF. Depth was the summed frequency of annotated unique rearrangements, while breadth was defined as annotated unique rearrangements over total unique productive rearrangements. TCR breadth was compared between groups using two-sided Wilcoxon rank-sum tests. The clones in this table, taken by TCRdb from immuneACCESS, are in-frame only. Not every clone is retained; where verified, under half of the shortfall comes from an unresolved V gene, and the cause of the rest is unknown. The V and J calls and clone size were taken over from that table, and D and trimming were inferred from the DNA. Present in this sample are about 680,000 clones, 89% of which were seen just once. Approximately 1.5% of the sample rests with the top ten.

The CDR3 sequence holds 14 residues, the cysteine and phenylalanine included. Of all the DNA, just the CDR3 is kept, 42 bases in frame from base 1. V and J are truncated by 0 bases and 3 bases respectively, leaving an intervening sequence of 10 bases. CDR1 and CDR2 were assigned from the germline V gene as SGDLS and YYNGEE. The rearranged chain carries TRBV9 and TRBJ2-7; the D gene identity is not certain. The sample in question was peripheral blood, obtained in a trial of Ad26.COV2.S vaccine versus placebo. This sequence was found in a person between 18 and 65 years old who received the Ad26.COV2.S COVID-19 vaccine or a placebo. The DNA reads as follows: TGTGCCAGCAGCGTAGCAGTTGGGATCTACGAGCAGTACTTC. Translation gives CASSVAVGIYEQYF.